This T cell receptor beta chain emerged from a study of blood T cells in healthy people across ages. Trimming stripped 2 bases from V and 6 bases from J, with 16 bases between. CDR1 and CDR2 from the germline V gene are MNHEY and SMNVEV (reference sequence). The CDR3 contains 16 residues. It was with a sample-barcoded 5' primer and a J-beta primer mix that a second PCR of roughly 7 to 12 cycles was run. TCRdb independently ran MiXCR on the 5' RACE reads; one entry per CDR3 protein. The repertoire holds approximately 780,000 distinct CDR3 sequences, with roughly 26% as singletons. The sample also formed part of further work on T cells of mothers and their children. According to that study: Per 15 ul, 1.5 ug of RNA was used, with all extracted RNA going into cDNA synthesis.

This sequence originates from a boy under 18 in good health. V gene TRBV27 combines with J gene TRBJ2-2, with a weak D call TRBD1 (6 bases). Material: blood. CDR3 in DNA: TGTGCCAGCAGTTTAGGGACAAAAGGTGGGGCCGGGGAGCTGTTTTTT. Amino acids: CASSLGTKGGAGELFF.